This note documents a single T cell receptor beta chain sequence. The data are from a study of blood T cell repertoires in COVID-19. Study information: The study drew acute and convalescent COVID-19 samples from the United States, Italy and Spain. Sources were T cells, B-cell-depleted T cells, or PBMCs; the material itself was cDNA or gDNA.

CDR1 and CDR2 (germline): SEHNR, FQNEAQ (reference sequence). This CDR3 has 17 amino acids. The J segment lost 5 bases and the V segment lost 4 bases, leaving 15 bases of the junction unmatched. The assay was immunoSEQ multiplex PCR, and TCRdb's table has in-frame clones only and misses some. The table shows about 36,000 clones, with more than 70% occurring only once. This rearrangement joins TRBV7-9 to TRBJ2-3; 7 bases align to TRBD2. Sequencing was done on a sample of peripheral blood. The clonotype originates from a human donor in a cohort sampled during active COVID-19. The CDR3 DNA sequence: TGTGCCAGCAGCTCCCTGTCGGGGGGACGAAAGGTAGATACGCAGTATTTT. Amino acids: CASSSLSGGRKVDTQYF.